This T cell receptor beta chain was sequenced in a study of cytomegalovirus exposure and HLA in healthy donors. Study results and limitations: Earlier analysis found most TCR beta V segments productive about 87% or about 30% of the time.

Worth noting for this clone: Its antigen remains unidentified.

CDR3 length equals 14 residues. The germline V gene has CDR1 MNHEY and CDR2 SMNVEV (reference sequence). After removal of 6 bases from V and 5 bases from J, the junction contained 8 bases not matched to a gene. PCR primers comprised 60 Vbeta and 13 Jbeta primers. TCRdb's copy holds only in-frame clones and misses some; the assay was immunoSEQ multiplex PCR. This table has 130,000 to 150,000 clones, 75% to 80% appearing once. This sequence originates from a woman aged 25 to 39 in good health and CMV-seronegative. Sequences were obtained from PBMCs. The V gene is TRBV27, the J gene TRBJ2-5; 8 positions match TRBD1. The chain's CDR3 is CASSRAQGAETQYF. The CDR3 DNA reads as TGTGCCAGCAGCCGTGCCCAGGGGGCCGAGACCCAGTACTTC.